Listed below are T cell receptor beta chains from one sample, sequenced in a study of T cell changes during pregnancy in multiple sclerosis. Generated by immunoSEQ multiplex PCR, the TCRdb table keeps only in-frame clones and is missing some. The sample includes more than 50,000 clones, around 94% seen only once; the top ten take roughly 2.5%. The material sequenced was CD8+ T cells from peripheral blood mononuclear cells, taken after pregnancy. The receptors were sampled from a female donor with multiple sclerosis, enrolled in a pregnancy study. Both conserved end residues are part of each CDR3. The order of the fields is clone size, V gene, D gene, J gene, CDR3 DNA, CDR3 protein. A D gene is named only where the DNA matches it firmly. For some rows the clone size is stated as once, few or many, or as a class when expanded; others skip it.

NA,TRBV4-1,TRBD1,TRBJ1-5,TGCGCCAGCAGCGCTCGGACAGGGGAGGCCTACTTTAGCAATCAGCCCCAGCATTTT,CASSARTGEAYFSNQPQHF
once,TRBV9,TRBD2,TRBJ2-2,TGTGCCAGCAGCGTAGCTACTAGCGGGAGTCTCGGGGAGCTGTTTTTT,CASSVATSGSLGELFF
NA,TRBV6-1,TRBD1,TRBJ1-2,TGTGCCAGCAGTGAAGCCGGACAGGGAATGGGTGGCTACACCTTC,CASSEAGQGMGGYTF
once,TRBV15,NA,TRBJ2-2,TGTGCCACCAGCAGAGCTGAGGGAGGCACCGGGGAGCTGTTTTTT,CATSRAEGGTGELFF
NA,TRBV27,NA,TRBJ2-1,TGTGCCAGCACGGGTGGCAATGAGCAGTTCTTC,CASTGGNEQFF
NA,TRBV5-8,NA,TRBJ1-2,TGTGCCAGCAGCTTCGGGTTTTCTAACTATGGCTACACCTTC,CASSFGFSNYGYTF
NA,TRBV25-1,NA,TRBJ2-1,TGTGCCAGCAGTGACCCACGAGAGGACAGAGGCAATGAGCAGTTCTTC,CASSDPREDRGNEQFF
NA,TRBV2,TRBD1,TRBJ1-1,TGTGCCACCCTTCGGGACAGGCCTGAAGCTTTCTTT,CATLRDRPEAFF
NA,TRBV6-6,NA,TRBJ2-7,TGTGCCAGCAGTTACATCAGGGACGAGCAGTACTTC,CASSYIRDEQYF
NA,TRBV27,TRBD1,TRBJ2-5,TGTGCCAGCAGTCCGGGGACAGGCCTGGGGGAGACCCAGTACTTC,CASSPGTGLGETQYF
NA,TRBV27,TRBD1,TRBJ2-7,TGTGCCAGCAGAATCGGGACAGTGAACGAGCAGTACTTC,CASRIGTVNEQYF
NA,TRBV30,TRBD2,TRBJ2-1,TGTGCCTGGAGTGGACTAGCTGGTGAGCAGTTCTTC,CAWSGLAGEQFF
NA,TRBV5-5,TRBD1,TRBJ2-7,TGTGCCAGCAGCTTGGCAGGGGGCAGCTACGAGCAGTACTTC,CASSLAGGSYEQYF
NA,TRBV7-6,NA,TRBJ2-2,TGTGCCAGCAGCTTAGCCGACAGCCCGTCCCACACCGGGGAGCTGTTTTTT,CASSLADSPSHTGELFF
NA,TRBV5-1,TRBD1,TRBJ2-3,TGCGCCAGCAGCTTGGCCGGCACAGGGGCAGATACGCAGTATTTT,CASSLAGTGADTQYF
NA,TRBV5-6,TRBD1,TRBJ1-2,TGTGCCAGCAGCTCCTGGACAGGGGGCGCCGGTGGCTACACCTTC,CASSSWTGGAGGYTF
NA,TRBV7-3,TRBD2,TRBJ2-3,TGTGCCAGCAGCTCGGGACTAGCGGCAGATACGCAGTATTTT,CASSSGLAADTQYF
NA,TRBV4-3,TRBD2,TRBJ2-7,TGCGCCAGCAGCCAACAACTAGCGGGAGTATTGTACGAGCAGTACTTC,CASSQQLAGVLYEQYF
NA,TRBV15,TRBD2,TRBJ2-7,TGTGCCACCAGCAGACCCTCCGGGACTAGCGGGAGAGGCGAGCAGTACTTC,CATSRPSGTSGRGEQYF
NA,TRBV7-9,TRBD1,TRBJ2-6,TGTGCCAGCAGCCCTACAACCCCGACAGGGAGCGGGGCCAACGTCCTGACTTTC,CASSPTTPTGSGANVLTF